These 4 T cell receptor beta chains share one sample of origin, sequenced in a study of T cell changes during pregnancy in multiple sclerosis. The protocol was immunoSEQ multiplex PCR, while the TCRdb copy is restricted to in-frame clones and leaves out a portion. The table includes 35,000 to 45,000 clones, more than 85% detected once. This sample comprised CD4+ T cells from peripheral blood mononuclear cells, obtained in the second trimester of pregnancy. These receptors were obtained from a female donor in good health, enrolled as a control in a pregnancy study.

The J gene is TRBJ2-5, the V gene TRBV10-3; 10 positions agree with TRBD2. The germline CDR1 and CDR2 sequences are ENHRY and SYGVKD. The CDR3 loop spans 13 amino acids. J lost 4 bases, V lost 10 bases, and 6 bases had no gene match. The DNA of the CDR3 is TGTGCCACCAGCGGGGGGGCCCCAGAGACCCAGTACTTC. This encodes CATSGGAPETQYF.

This chain links TRBV5-4 with TRBJ2-5; 9 bases line up with TRBD2. CDR3 length equals 16 residues. V gave up 1 base and J gave up 7 bases; unmatched junction bases: 11. Per the germline V gene, CDR1 is SGHNT and CDR2 is YYREEE (reference sequence). The CDR3 sequence: CASSLSRGGDRGTQYF. The CDR3 DNA reads as TGTGCCAGCAGCTTGTCTCGCGGGGGGGACCGTGGGACCCAGTACTTC.

The chain has TRBV5-4 and TRBJ2-3, with D tentatively TRBD2 (7 bases). In germline, CDR1 is SGHNT, CDR2 YYREEE (reference sequence). The V gene lost 0 bases and the J gene lost 4 bases, with 12 bases spanning the gap. The CDR3 length is 15 residues. CDR3 loop: CASSLAGGRSDTQYF. The CDR3 DNA reads TGTGCCAGCAGCTTGGCGGGGGGCCGATCAGATACGCAGTATTTT.

The chain joins TRBV5-4 to TRBJ2-1; 8 bases line up with TRBD2. CDR3 length equals 14 residues. The V segment lost 1 base and the J segment 7 bases; nucleotides outside the gene matches: 4. CDR1 is SGHNT, CDR2 YYREEE, per germline (reference sequence). CDR3 bases: TGTGCCAGCAGCTTGCCAGCGGGGGAAAATGAGCAGTTCTTC. Translating it yields CASSLPAGENEQFF.